This passage covers 5 T cell receptor beta chains from one sample sequenced in a study of T cell responses to AZD1222 COVID-19 vaccine. The data were produced by immunoSEQ multiplex PCR, yet TCRdb's version contains in-frame clones alone and is incomplete. The sample holds 60,000 to 100,000 clones, roughly 87% seen once. Sequenced here: peripheral blood, sampled on day 0 of AZD1222 vaccination. The origin of the receptors is an adult in good health.

This clone is a singleton in its sample. One end of the junction fails to match germline, which may point to a read error. The rearrangement links TRBV25-1 to TRBJ2-1; D gene unclear. The germline V gene has CDR1 MGHDK and CDR2 SYGVNS. There are 13 residues in the CDR3. The CDR3 spells CASSDGAYNKQFF. CDR3 nucleotide sequence: TGTGCCAGCAGTGATGGAGCGTACAATAAGCAGTTCTTC.

This chain links TRBV19 with TRBJ1-2; D may be TRBD1 (5 bases). The germline CDR1 and CDR2 sequences are LNHDA and SQIVND (reference sequence). Trimming cost V 2 bases and J 1 base, with 11 bases left between them. The length of the CDR3 is 15 residues. The DNA of the CDR3 is TGTGCCAGTAGTATAACAGGACGGCTTAACTATGGCTACACCTTC. This gives the protein CASSITGRLNYGYTF.

The rearrangement uses TRBV10-3 and TRBJ1-6; D unresolved. Germline V gene lookup returns CDR1 ENHRY and CDR2 SYGVKD. The germline V and J ends were trimmed by 0 bases and 10 bases, with 10 bases remaining between them. The CDR3 spans 14 residues. The CDR3 loop reads CAISESKKGSPLHF. The CDR3 DNA follows: TGTGCCATCAGTGAGTCGAAAAAGGGATCACCCCTCCACTTT.

This chain uses TRBV30 with TRBJ1-2; 7 nucleotides agree with TRBD1. The CDR3 sequence is 13 residues long. V lost 6 bases to trimming and J lost 3 bases; unmatched junction nucleotides: 7. Germline V gene lookup returns CDR1 GTSNPN and CDR2 SVGIG (reference sequence). The CDR3 spells CACAPTGDYGYTF. The CDR3 DNA follows: TGTGCCTGCGCCCCAACAGGGGACTATGGCTACACCTTC.

The V gene is TRBV2, the J gene TRBJ2-3, with D possibly called TRBD1 or TRBD2 (6 bases each). The ends were cut back, 3 bases at V and 5 bases at J, with 15 bases in the middle. Germline V gene data show CDR1 as SNHLY and CDR2 as FYNNEI. This CDR3 comprises 15 residues. The CDR3 coding sequence is TGTGCCAGCAGTGAGCTCGGGGGCGCCGTAGATACGCAGTATTTT. Translating gives CASSELGGAVDTQYF. Drawing the rest from reference TRBV2 and TRBJ2-3, the complete variable domain is EPEVTQTPSHQVTQMGQEVILRCVPISNHLYFYWYRQILGQKVEFLVSFYNNEISEKSEIFDDQFSVERPDGSNFTLKIRSTKLEDSAMYFCASSELGGAVDTQYFGPGTRLTVL.